The 14 T cell receptor beta chains presented below share a single source sample, sequenced in a study of blood T cell repertoires in COVID-19. Using immunoSEQ multiplex PCR, the repertoire was profiled, and TCRdb retains in-frame clones only, with some absent. The sample gives 75,000 to 90,000 clones, 91% of which show up once; about 1.9% is in the top ten. The specimen sequenced was peripheral blood. The receptors shown here come from a woman aged 45-65 years in a cohort sampled during active COVID-19.

The gene calls are TRBV18 and TRBJ1-2; possible D gene TRBD1, 5 bases. V lost 4 bases and J 3 bases, leaving 15 bases between the germline ends. The germline V gene encodes CDR1 KGHSH and CDR2 LQKENI. The CDR3 is 15 amino acids. The CDR3 DNA sequence: TGTGCCAGCTCACGTAAAAGGGGTTGGGACTATGGCTACACCTTC. Amino acid sequence: CASSRKRGWDYGYTF.

The chain links TRBV18 to TRBJ1-5, with a possible D match to TRBD1 (5 bases). The germline gives CDR1 KGHSH, CDR2 LQKENI. The CDR3 has 14 residues. V was pared by 6 bases and J by 4 bases, with 13 bases between. The CDR3 nucleotides read TGTGCCAGCTCCTCGGGGGGGGGAAATCAGCCCCAGCATTTT. This translates into CASSSGGGNQPQHF.

The V call is TRBV30, the J call TRBJ1-5; D is ambiguous. V lost 2 bases to trimming and J lost 2 bases, with 7 bases between them. Looked up from germline, CDR1 is GTSNPN and CDR2 is SVGIG (reference sequence). The CDR3 is 13 residues long. This CDR3 reads CAWSPFGNQPQHF. DNA for the CDR3: TGTGCCTGGAGTCCGTTCGGCAATCAGCCCCAGCATTTT.

This chain joins TRBV27 and TRBJ2-7; 8 bases are shared with TRBD1. The CDR3 is 14 amino acids. J lost 4 bases, V lost 3 bases, and 5 bases had no gene match. Germline V gives CDR1 MNHEY, CDR2 SMNVEV (reference sequence). The CDR3 loop is CASSLRTGWYEQYF. CDR3 nucleotide sequence: TGTGCCAGCAGTTTGAGGACAGGGTGGTACGAGCAGTACTTC.

This rearrangement joins TRBV5-5 to TRBJ1-1; 10 nucleotides agree with TRBD1. The trim removed 4 bases at V and 4 bases at J, leaving 10 bases unmatched. The CDR3 is made up of 16 amino acids. Per germline, CDR1 SGHKS and CDR2 YYEKEE (reference sequence). The CDR3 sequence: CASSGSTGGGSTEAFF. In DNA form, the CDR3 reads TGTGCCAGCAGCGGCTCGACAGGGGGCGGGAGCACTGAAGCTTTCTTT.

The chain is built from TRBV6-5 and TRBJ2-2; D is unclear. Trimming shortened V by 4 bases and J by 8 bases, and 5 bases separated the two germline ends. CDR3 length equals 11 residues. CDR1 MNHEY and CDR2 SVGAGI come from the germline V gene. Written as DNA, the CDR3 is TGTGCCAGCAGTTCCGGTGGGGAGCTGTTTTTT. It translates to CASSSGGELFF.

The chain combines TRBV11-2 with TRBJ1-2; 7 nucleotides align to TRBD1. V shed 4 bases and J 3 bases; nucleotides not matched to a gene: 2. Germline CDR1 is SGHAT and CDR2 is FQNNGV. This CDR3 spans 13 amino acids. The CDR3: CASSSGGYYGYTF. The CDR3 DNA sequence: TGTGCCAGCAGCTCAGGGGGTTACTATGGCTACACCTTC. The variable domain in full, completed from reference TRBV11-2 and TRBJ1-2, reads EAGVAQSPRYKIIEKRQSVAFWCNPISGHATLYWYQQILGQGPKLLIQFQNNGVVDDSQLPKDRFSAERLKGVDSTLKIQPAKLEDSAVYLCASSSGGYYGYTFGSGTRLTVV.

J is TRBJ2-7 and V is TRBV6-6; 12 bases map to TRBD2. Per germline, CDR1 MNHNY and CDR2 SVGAGI (reference sequence). V lost 5 bases, J lost 6 bases, and 11 bases stayed unmatched. This CDR3 has 16 amino acids. For the CDR3, the DNA is TGTGCCAGCAGTCTCCCATCGCTAGCGGGAGGGCGCGAGCAGTACTTC. Translating gives CASSLPSLAGGREQYF.

The rearrangement links TRBV2 to TRBJ2-2; 9 nucleotides line up with TRBD2. The CDR3 extends over 16 amino acids. Germline V gene sequence: CDR1 SNHLY, CDR2 FYNNEI. V lost 5 bases to trimming and J lost 3 bases; unmatched junction nucleotides: 7. The CDR3 DNA reads as TGTGCCAGCAGTCGACTAGCGGCCCCCCACACCGGGGAGCTGTTTTTT. Translating gives CASSRLAAPHTGELFF.

The genes are TRBV6-5 and TRBJ2-2, with D tentatively TRBD2 (6 bases). The CDR3 contains 15 residues. V gave up 6 bases and J gave up 5 bases, with 16 bases separating them. Per the germline V gene, CDR1 is MNHEY and CDR2 is SVGAGI. The CDR3 loop reads CASRDGSLGTGELFF. The CDR3 DNA sequence: TGTGCCAGCAGAGACGGGAGCTTAGGGACCGGGGAGCTGTTTTTT.

This rearrangement joins TRBV27 to TRBJ1-5; D might be TRBD1 (5 bases). The CDR3 has 15 amino acids. Trimming stripped 3 bases from V and 1 base from J, with 10 bases between. Germline V gives CDR1 MNHEY, CDR2 SMNVEV (reference sequence). CDR3 in amino acids: CASSFGGLSNQPQHF. The CDR3 nucleotides are TGTGCCAGCAGTTTCGGGGGGTTGAGCAATCAGCCCCAGCATTTT.

This chain joins TRBV7-9 and TRBJ2-1; TRBD1 aligns across 11 bases. Trimming took 3 bases from V and 8 from J; bases not matched to a gene: 3. The CDR3 consists of 14 residues. Germline CDR1 SEHNR, CDR2 FQNEAQ (reference sequence). CDR3: CASSFRTGGDEQFF. CDR3 coding DNA: TGTGCCAGCAGCTTCCGGACAGGGGGCGATGAGCAGTTCTTC.

The chain is built from TRBV6-6 and TRBJ1-5, with 9 bases aligning to TRBD1. With 4 bases clipped from V and 6 bases from J, the junction kept 4 bases outside the gene matches. Germline V gene lookup returns CDR1 MNHNY and CDR2 SVGAGI (reference sequence). There are 14 residues in the CDR3. CDR3 in DNA: TGTGCCAGCAGTTGGGGACAGGGATTTCAGCCCCAGCATTTT. Its protein is CASSWGQGFQPQHF.

This clone was counted between two and nine times. The chain uses TRBV11-3 and TRBJ2-7; 9 nucleotides agree with TRBD1. The V gene's germline CDR1 is SGHNT and CDR2 YENEEA. Losses at the gene ends were 3 bases for V and 3 bases for J; bases not matched to a gene: 6. There are 15 residues in the CDR3. CDR3 residues: CASSFFGTGIYEQYF. CDR3 coding DNA: TGTGCCAGCAGCTTTTTCGGGACAGGGATCTACGAGCAGTACTTC.